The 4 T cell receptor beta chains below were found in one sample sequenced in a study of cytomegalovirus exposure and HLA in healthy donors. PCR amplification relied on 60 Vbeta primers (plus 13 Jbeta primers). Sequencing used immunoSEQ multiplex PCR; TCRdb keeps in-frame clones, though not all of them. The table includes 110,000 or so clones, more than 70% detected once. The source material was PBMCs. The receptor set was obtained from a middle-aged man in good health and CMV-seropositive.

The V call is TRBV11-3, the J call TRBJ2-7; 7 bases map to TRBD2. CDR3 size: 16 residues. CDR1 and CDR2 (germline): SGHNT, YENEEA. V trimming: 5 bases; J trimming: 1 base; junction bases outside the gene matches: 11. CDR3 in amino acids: CASSPPGTKGSYEQYF. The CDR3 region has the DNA TGTGCCAGCAGCCCCCCCGGGACTAAAGGGTCCTACGAGCAGTACTTC.

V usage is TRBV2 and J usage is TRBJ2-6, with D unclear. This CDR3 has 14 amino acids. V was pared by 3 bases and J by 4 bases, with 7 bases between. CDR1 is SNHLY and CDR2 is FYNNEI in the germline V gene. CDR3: CASSERSGANVLTF. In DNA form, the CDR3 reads TGTGCCAGCAGTGAGAGGTCAGGGGCCAACGTCCTGACTTTC.

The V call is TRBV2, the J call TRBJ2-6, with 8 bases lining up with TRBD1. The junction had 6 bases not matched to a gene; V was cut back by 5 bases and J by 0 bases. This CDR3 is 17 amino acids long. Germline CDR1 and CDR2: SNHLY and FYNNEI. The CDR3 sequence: CASSRDRPRSGANVLTF. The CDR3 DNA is TGTGCCAGCAGTCGGGACAGGCCCCGCTCTGGGGCCAACGTCCTGACTTTC.

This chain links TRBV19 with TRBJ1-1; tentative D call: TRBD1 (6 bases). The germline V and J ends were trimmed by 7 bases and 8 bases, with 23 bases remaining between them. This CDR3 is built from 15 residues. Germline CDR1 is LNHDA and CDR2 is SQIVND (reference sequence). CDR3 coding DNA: TGTGCCAGTAACTCACAAGGTGAGGGGGAGTTAGAAGCTTTCTTT. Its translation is CASNSQGEGELEAFF.